This TCR beta chain derives from a study of blood T cell repertoires in COVID-19. Study as a whole: Donors in Cohort 3 counted as recovered after two negative PCRs, clearance, or symptom resolution. Both acute and convalescent COVID-19 samples were obtained from the United States, Italy and Spain.

This CDR3 contains 15 residues. The germline V gene has CDR1 SQVTM and CDR2 ANQGSEA. After removal of 4 bases from V and 8 bases from J, the junction contained 14 bases not matched to a gene. In the authors' workflow: Estimation of nucleated cell counts relied on the amplification of reference gene primers. Clones were sequenced by immunoSEQ multiplex PCR, and TCRdb holds only the in-frame ones, with some missing. V and J calls and clone size are given by that table; D and trimming were obtained from the DNA. The top ten clones hold approximately 2% of a sample with some 300,000 clones, 88% of them seen once. This study enrolled people aged roughly 18 to 89 from around 26 US geographic areas.

The rearrangement links TRBV29-1 to TRBJ2-1; 7 bases map to TRBD1. This TCR derives from an older woman in a cohort exposed to, infected with or recovered from COVID-19 (not recorded which). The sample consisted of PBMCs or T cells enriched from blood (not recorded which). The CDR3 coding sequence is TGCAGCGTTGGTAGAGGGGGCTCCCTGATCTATGAGCAGTTCTTC. Translated: CSVGRGGSLIYEQFF.